This TCR beta chain came from a study of blood T cell repertoires in COVID-19 (dated by TCRdb to about 2020). Background on the whole study: Samples covering the acute and convalescent phases of COVID-19 were provided by collaborators in the United States, Italy and Spain. The material from the prospective study consisted of cDNA or gDNA derived from T cells, B-cell-depleted T cells, or PBMCs. Deeply sampled blood TCRbeta repertoires from subjects exposed to, actively infected with, or recovered from COVID-19 were included in the dataset. The repertoires were released in a freely available public database meant as a resource for research on the immune response to SARS-CoV-2. Samples came from the ongoing ImmuneRACE study (first 160 participants) plus 1,254 subjects from 6 global collaborators. A de-identified subject ID, COVID-19 status, age in years and sex were almost always included in the sample metadata. Where available, HLA class I and class II types were taken from metadata supplied by the sample provider and were not determined by assay-based typing.

From the cysteine up to the phenylalanine, the CDR3 has a length of 13 residues. Here the CDR3 DNA is all that survives: 39 bases in frame from base 1. A distance of 19 bases separates the germline ends of V and J, which lose 5 bases and 11 bases respectively. CDR1 and CDR2, per the germline V gene, are ENHRY and SYGVKD. Each collaborating institution followed its own protocols to collect whole blood in K2EDTA tubes. Collaborator samples were shipped for TCRbeta analysis as frozen whole blood, isolated PBMCs, or DNA extracted from either sample type. Overall results and qualifications from the work: How much clinical and demographic metadata was included differed by source and by participant, and the metadata was provided uncurated.

As for this clone: The antigen this receptor binds is unknown. Base quality data are lacking; no much larger clone is found one base away.

TCRbeta CDR3 regions were amplified from genomic DNA using the immunoSEQ Assay, a bias-controlled multiplex PCR. Under the source paper's analysis protocol: Within the assay, amplification of reference gene primers was used to estimate how many nucleated cells each sample contained. Sequence reads were collapsed and filtered to measure the absolute abundance of every unique TCRbeta CDR3 rearrangement. For each sample, productive Simpson clonality was calculated by taking the square root of Simpson's diversity index across productive rearrangements. The table was pulled from immuneACCESS by TCRdb, which kept in-frame rearrangements only. Such tables lose some clones; where checked, under half of the loss comes from unresolved V genes, and the rest has no known cause. That table gives V, J and clone size, and the DNA gave D and trimming. Present in this sample are around 120,000 clones, 80% to 90% of which were seen just once. Almost 30% of the sample belongs to the ten largest clones.

This receptor chain uses TRBV10-3 and TRBJ2-7, with a weak D call of TRBD2 (5 bases match). The sequence was obtained from a woman in her 70s with acute or convalescent COVID-19. Sequenced sample: peripheral blood. The bases are TGTGCCATCAGTTACGAGGGCAACCATGGGGAGTACTTC. The encoded protein is CAISYEGNHGEYF.